This entry describes one T cell receptor beta chain. Antigen specificity is unknown. The PCR had 60 Vbeta and 13 Jbeta primers. Assay: immunoSEQ multiplex PCR; the TCRdb copy retains only in-frame clones and omits some. The repertoire has more than 80,000 clones, 60% to 80% of them found once; the top ten carry about 0.84%. The entry originates in a study of cytomegalovirus exposure and HLA in healthy donors. Study-level findings and limits: Earlier analysis looked at TCR beta V segments, and most were productive about 87% or about 30% of the time. When analyzed later, a missense DCLRE1C variant was found to be linked to TCR beta V- and J-gene trimming. Later analysis showed TCR association rates varying by HLA locus, highest for DRB1 and lowest for HLA-C.

The CDR3 is made up of 16 amino acids. The V and J ends lost 3 bases and 4 bases respectively, with 16 bases between them. Germline-derived CDR1 and CDR2 are MNHNS and SASEGT. Sequencing used PBMCs. The TCR sequence derives from a boy between 10 and 17 years old in good health and CMV-seronegative. The V gene is TRBV6-1, the J gene TRBJ1-5; weak D call: TRBD1 (6 bases). The CDR3 loop is CASSDHRARGNQPQHF. Here the CDR3 DNA reads TGTGCCAGCAGTGACCACAGGGCCCGAGGGAATCAGCCCCAGCATTTT.